Each of the 20 T cell receptor beta chains below was sequenced from the same sample in a study of blood T cell repertoires in COVID-19. Repertoires were generated with immunoSEQ multiplex PCR, while TCRdb's copy carries only in-frame clones and drops some. The table shows 75,000 to 95,000 clones, with 75% to 90% occurring only once. The material sequenced was peripheral blood. These receptors were taken from a human donor in a cohort sampled during active COVID-19.

The V call is TRBV9, the J call TRBJ2-7, with D possibly being TRBD1 (5 bases). CDR1 is SGDLS and CDR2 is YYNGEE in the germline V gene. The germline V and J ends were trimmed by 3 bases and 12 bases, with 19 bases remaining between them. The CDR3 sequence is 13 residues long. CDR3 amino acids: CASSGTPAERMYF. As DNA, the CDR3 is TGTGCCAGCAGCGGGACACCGGCCGAAAGGATGTACTTC.

The rearrangement joins TRBV5-4 to TRBJ1-2; a weak D match, TRBD1 (5 bases). The CDR3 totals 14 residues. V lost 4 bases, J lost 8 bases, and 18 bases lay in between. Germline CDR1 is SGHNT and CDR2 is YYREEE (reference sequence). The CDR3 loop reads CASSLGRDSDGYTF. As DNA, the CDR3 is TGTGCCAGCAGCCTGGGGAGGGACTCTGACGGCTACACCTTC.

The genes are TRBV9 and TRBJ2-1; 12 bases fit TRBD2. This CDR3 contains 14 residues. CDR1 and CDR2 (germline): SGDLS, YYNGEE. V shed 2 bases and J 10 bases; nucleotides not matched to a gene: 4. CDR3 amino acids: CASSVRTSGAEQFF. DNA for the CDR3: TGTGCCAGCAGCGTCCGGACTAGCGGGGCGGAGCAGTTCTTC. The full variable domain, completed using reference TRBV9 and TRBJ2-1, is DSGVTQTPKHLITATGQRVTLRCSPRSGDLSVYWYQQSLDQGLQFLIQYYNGEERAKGNILERFSAQQFPDLHSELNLSSLELGDSALYFCASSVRTSGAEQFFGPGTRLTVL.

The V gene is TRBV9, the J gene TRBJ1-1; no clear D. V dropped 4 bases and J dropped 2 bases, with 12 bases sitting between them. The CDR3 covers 14 residues. In germline, CDR1 is SGDLS, CDR2 YYNGEE. The DNA of the CDR3 is TGTGCCAGCAGCCTTCGGGGTATTAACACTGAAGCTTTCTTT. Translation: CASSLRGINTEAFF. Full variable domain (outside the CDR3, taken from reference TRBV9 and TRBJ1-1): DSGVTQTPKHLITATGQRVTLRCSPRSGDLSVYWYQQSLDQGLQFLIQYYNGEERAKGNILERFSAQQFPDLHSELNLSSLELGDSALYFCASSLRGINTEAFFGQGTRLTVV.

As to this clone: The same CDR3 arises from other DNA sequences in this sample as well. This sequence joins TRBV30 and TRBJ2-5; 9 bases fit TRBD1. V lost 2 bases, J lost 1 base, and 5 bases stayed unmatched. The CDR3 consists of 15 residues. Germline V gene lookup returns CDR1 GTSNPN and CDR2 SVGIG (reference sequence). CDR3 protein: CAWSKGQGPQETQYF. CDR3 sequence (DNA): TGTGCCTGGAGTAAAGGACAGGGGCCCCAAGAGACCCAGTACTTC.

V usage is TRBV5-6 and J usage is TRBJ1-6; 10 bases are a match to TRBD1. The CDR3 extends over 15 amino acids. The germline V gene encodes CDR1 SGHDT and CDR2 YYEEEE. The V and J ends lost 4 bases and 6 bases, in that order; junction bases with no gene match: 4. DNA of the CDR3: TGTGCCAGCAGCCCCGGGACAGGGGTTAATTCACCCCTCCACTTT. Translation: CASSPGTGVNSPLHF.

V usage is TRBV4-1 and J usage is TRBJ1-5; 8 bases are a match to TRBD1. Germline V CDR1 and CDR2: MGHRA, YSYEKL. The V gene end was trimmed by 2 bases and the J gene end by 4 bases; junction bases not matched to a gene: 4. This CDR3 spans 15 amino acids. CDR3 sequence: CASSQWTGKNQPQHF. As DNA, the CDR3 is TGCGCCAGCAGCCAATGGACAGGGAAGAATCAGCCCCAGCATTTT.

The chain links TRBV5-5 to TRBJ2-2; TRBD1 agrees at 7 bases. V lost 4 bases and J lost 0; bases outside the gene matches: 6. Germline V gene sequence: CDR1 SGHKS, CDR2 YYEKEE (reference sequence). This CDR3 has 16 residues. Here the CDR3 reads CASSRTGLANTGELFF. DNA for the CDR3: TGTGCCAGCAGCAGGACAGGCCTCGCGAACACCGGGGAGCTGTTTTTT.

The J gene is TRBJ2-1, the V gene TRBV7-3; 13 bases are shared with TRBD2. Trimming at V came to 3 bases and at J to 0 bases, leaving 11 bases not matched to a gene. The CDR3 sequence is 20 residues long. The germline V gene has CDR1 SGHTA and CDR2 FQGTGA. CDR3 loop: CASSFRGGTSGVSSYNEQFF. The CDR3 DNA follows: TGTGCCAGCAGCTTTAGAGGGGGGACTAGCGGGGTGAGCTCCTACAATGAGCAGTTCTTC.

The chain uses TRBV7-9 and TRBJ2-7; maybe TRBD2 (6 bases). Germline V gene data show CDR1 as SEHNR and CDR2 as FQNEAQ (reference sequence). V was clipped by 4 bases and J by 4 bases, with 23 bases between them. This CDR3 is 17 amino acids long. CDR3 in DNA: TGTGCCAGCAGCTCTCTCTTGCACGGGAGTTCTTTTTACGAGCAGTACTTC. Translated: CASSSLLHGSSFYEQYF.

V gene TRBV9 combines with J gene TRBJ2-1; 14 nucleotides match TRBD2. The junction had 1 base not matched to a gene; V was cut back by 0 bases and J by 5 bases. The germline V gene encodes CDR1 SGDLS and CDR2 YYNGEE. This CDR3 is 16 amino acids long. This CDR3 reads CASSVGLAGGNNEQFF. In nucleotides, the CDR3 is TGTGCCAGCAGCGTAGGACTAGCGGGGGGGAACAATGAGCAGTTCTTC.

J is TRBJ1-1 and V is TRBV4-1; D is undetermined. The CDR3 consists of 15 residues. CDR1 and CDR2 (germline): MGHRA, YSYEKL. V was cut by 3 bases and J by 1 base, with 12 bases left in between. Here the CDR3 DNA reads TGCGCCAGCAGCCACAACCCGGGGTGGAACACTGAAGCTTTCTTT. Translated: CASSHNPGWNTEAFF.

V usage is TRBV5-6 and J usage is TRBJ1-5; D gene unclear. The CDR3 has 15 residues. Germline loops: CDR1 SGHDT, CDR2 YYEEEE. V was clipped by 0 bases and J by 8 bases, with 15 bases between them. CDR3 sequence (DNA): TGTGCCAGCAGCTTGGGGCCTTTGGACGGGAAGCCCCAGCATTTT. Protein: CASSLGPLDGKPQHF.

This chain joins TRBV7-9 and TRBJ2-5; tentative D call: TRBD2 (6 bases). CDR3 length equals 16 residues. The germline gives CDR1 SEHNR, CDR2 FQNEAQ (reference sequence). The V gene lost 5 bases and the J gene lost 3 bases, with 19 bases spanning the gap. The CDR3 here is CASSTRDSLIKETQYF. The CDR3 DNA follows: TGTGCCAGCAGCACCCGGGACTCCCTTATTAAAGAGACCCAGTACTTC.

For the CDR3, the DNA is TGCGCCAGACGGGGGGGGCGATCCCCGGGAGCCAAAAACATTCAGTACTTC. Amino acids: CARRGGRSPGAKNIQYF. The chain is built from TRBV10-1 and TRBJ2-4; 8 bases map to TRBD2. Germline CDR1 reads WNHNN; CDR2 reads SYGVQD (reference sequence). V gave up 9 bases and J gave up 0 bases; unmatched junction bases: 13. The CDR3 contains 17 residues.

The chain is built from TRBV7-6 and TRBJ1-4; D call uncertain. Deletions cut 5 bases from V and 2 bases from J, with 9 bases between. Germline-derived CDR1 and CDR2 are SGHVS and FNYEAQ. The CDR3 has 14 residues. CDR3 protein: CASSPEETNEKLFF. The CDR3 region has the DNA TGTGCCAGCAGCCCGGAGGAGACTAATGAAAAACTGTTTTTT.

The chain carries TRBV3-1 (or the pseudogene TRBV3-2) and TRBJ1-1; the match to TRBD1 covers 8 bases. Per the germline V gene, CDR1 is LGHDT and CDR2 is YNNKEL (reference sequence). The CDR3 is 13 amino acids. V lost 4 bases and J lost 7; bases outside the gene matches: 5. In nucleotides, the CDR3 is TGTGCCAGCAGCCCCGACAGGGGTAATGAAGCTTTCTTT. It yields the protein CASSPDRGNEAFF.

The J gene is TRBJ2-4, the V gene TRBV24-1; D unclear. Per the germline V gene, CDR1 is KGHDR and CDR2 is SFDVKD. V was cut by 0 bases and J by 8 bases, with 19 bases left in between. CDR3 length: 17 residues. The CDR3 coding sequence is TGTGCCACCAGTGATTTGCAAGTCGGGTACAAGGTGGACATTCAGTACTTC. Amino acids: CATSDLQVGYKVDIQYF.

This clone has only one observation. The chain links TRBV28 to TRBJ2-1; TRBD2 matches at 11 bases. J was trimmed by 7 bases and V by 4 bases; bases with no gene match: 6. The CDR3 has 15 residues. Germline V gives CDR1 MDHEN, CDR2 SYDVKM. The CDR3 sequence is CASSSSSGGTNEQFF. As DNA, the CDR3 is TGTGCCAGCAGTTCTTCTAGCGGGGGGACGAATGAGCAGTTCTTC.

The gene calls are TRBV19 and TRBJ1-5; 8 nucleotides align to TRBD1. The CDR3 length is 14 residues. The germline V gene has CDR1 LNHDA and CDR2 SQIVND (reference sequence). The V segment lost 1 base and the J segment 5 bases; nucleotides outside the gene matches: 1. CDR3 loop: CASSIGTGYQPQHF. CDR3 DNA sequence: TGTGCCAGTAGTATAGGGACAGGGTATCAGCCCCAGCATTTT.